The 29 T cell receptor beta chains below come from one sample, sequenced in a study of early T cells in non-severe SARS-CoV-2 infection. Each CDR3 protein gets one entry after TCRdb re-called the 5' RACE reads with MiXCR. The sample consists of 40,000 to 55,000 distinct CDR3 sequences, 20% to 25% of them appearing once. The specimen comprised whole blood, sampled at baseline. The source of these receptors is an adult who was a healthcare worker with PCR-confirmed SARS-CoV-2 infection or an uninfected control (not recorded which).

This clonotype has only a few counts. The V gene is TRBV12-5, the J gene TRBJ1-2; a possible D gene is TRBD1 (6 bases). With 2 bases removed from V and 8 bases from J, the gap between germline ends came to 12 bases. In germline, CDR1 is LGHNT, CDR2 FRNRAP. This CDR3 contains 13 residues. The CDR3 loop is CASGLPWTDGYTF. CDR3 nucleotide sequence: TGTGCTAGTGGTTTGCCCTGGACAGACGGCTACACCTTC.

V gene TRBV19 combines with J gene TRBJ1-5; 7 positions agree with TRBD1. The CDR3 sequence is 14 residues long. J lost 0 bases, V lost 7 bases, and 3 bases had no gene match. Germline CDR1 is LNHDA and CDR2 is SQIVND (reference sequence). CDR3 in DNA: TGTGCCAGTAAGGACAGGAATAGCAATCAGCCCCAGCATTTT. It specifies CASKDRNSNQPQHF.

The chain is built from TRBV5-1 and TRBJ1-1; no reliable D call. The CDR3 is made up of 14 amino acids. Germline-derived CDR1 and CDR2 are SGHRS and YFSETQ. V lost 0 bases, J lost 1 base, and 7 bases lay in between. In nucleotides, the CDR3 is TGCGCCAGCAGCTTGGGGGATACGAACACTGAAGCTTTCTTT. Translating it yields CASSLGDTNTEAFF.

A few counts support this clonotype. The CDR3 bases are TGTGCCAGCAGTCCCGAGGGACAGCGGGTCTTCTCTGGGGCCAACGTCCTGACTTTC. Residues: CASSPEGQRVFSGANVLTF. The chain carries TRBV12-3 or TRBV12-4 and TRBJ2-6, with D possibly TRBD1 on 7 matching bases. V lost 5 bases and J 0 bases, leaving 20 bases between the germline ends. This CDR3 spans 19 amino acids.

Details on this clonotype: A read error may produce the germline difference seen at one junction end. The chain couples TRBV5-4 to TRBJ2-1; no clear D. Per germline, CDR1 SGHNT and CDR2 YYREEE (reference sequence). This CDR3 region has 17 residues. The CDR3 nucleotides are TGTGCCAGCAGCTTTAGTGTAGGCCTTGCCTCCCACAATGAGCAGTTCTTC. Translated: CASSFSVGLASHNEQFF.

The chain couples TRBV23-1 to TRBJ1-5; D not resolved. TRBV23-1 falls under the ORF class, with uncertain function. V was cut by 0 bases and J by 7 bases, with 13 bases left in between. The CDR3 is made up of 15 amino acids. CDR3 protein: CASSQSRTDEQPQHF. CDR3 coding DNA: TGCGCCAGCAGTCAATCCCGGACGGACGAACAGCCCCAGCATTTT.

This chain uses TRBV7-9 with TRBJ2-2; a possible D gene is TRBD1 (6 bases). V lost 5 bases to trimming and J lost 1 base, with 17 bases between them. The CDR3 is 17 residues long. Germline loops: CDR1 SEHNR, CDR2 FQNEAQ (reference sequence). CDR3 protein: CASSGLQGVVNTGELFF. The CDR3 DNA reads as TGTGCCAGCAGCGGCTTACAGGGTGTGGTGAACACCGGGGAGCTGTTTTTT.

This clonotype has just a few counts. V is TRBV4-1 and J is TRBJ2-4; D may be TRBD1 (5 bases). The germline gives CDR1 MGHRA, CDR2 YSYEKL. The V and J ends lost 0 bases and 7 bases respectively, with 10 bases between them. The CDR3 extends over 14 amino acids. The CDR3 here is CASSQDESGNIQYF. The CDR3 nucleotides are TGCGCCAGCAGCCAAGATGAGTCAGGGAACATTCAGTACTTC.

In this sample, this clonotype turned up many times. The chain carries TRBV20-1 and TRBJ1-3, with no clear D. The ends were cut back, 6 bases at V and 1 base at J, with 10 bases in the middle. CDR1 and CDR2 (germline): DFQATT, SNEGSKA (reference sequence). CDR3 length equals 13 residues. CDR3 coding DNA: TGCAGTGCAATGGACGGTTCTGGAAACACCATATATTTT. Translating gives CSAMDGSGNTIYF.

The rearrangement links TRBV6-1 to TRBJ1-2; a weak D match, TRBD1 (6 bases). Germline V gene lookup returns CDR1 MNHNS and CDR2 SASEGT. V was pared by 6 bases and J by 0 bases, with 17 bases between. There are 16 residues in the CDR3. CDR3 DNA: TGTGCCAGCAGGGAACAGACAGGCTCACCTAACTATGGCTACACCTTC. Translated: CASREQTGSPNYGYTF.

This clonotype has just a few counts. The junction and the germline gene differ at one end; a read error may be behind it. This chain uses TRBV7-7 with TRBJ2-7, with D perhaps matching TRBD2 (6 bases). The CDR3 totals 13 residues. The germline CDR1 and CDR2 sequences are SSHAT and FNYEAQ (reference sequence). This CDR3 is CASSRDLAYEQYF. The CDR3, as DNA: TGTGCTAGCAGCAGGGACTTAGCCTACGAGCAGTACTTC.

The chain couples TRBV7-3 to TRBJ2-3; perhaps TRBD2 as D (6 bases). CDR1 is SGHTA, CDR2 FQGTGA, per germline. The CDR3 sequence is 13 residues long. Trimming removed 1 base from V and 5 bases from J, with 7 bases in between. The DNA of the CDR3 is TGTGCCAGCAGCTTAATAGCGGTAGATACGCAGTATTTT. It encodes CASSLIAVDTQYF.

The chain uses TRBV7-6 and TRBJ2-7, with D perhaps assigned TRBD1 or TRBD2 (5 bases each). V lost 1 base and J 3 bases, leaving 10 bases between the germline ends. Germline V CDR1 and CDR2: SGHVS, FNYEAQ. This CDR3 spans 14 amino acids. The CDR3 nucleotides read TGTGCCAGCAGCTTAGGGGACGGATACTACGAGCAGTACTTC. Its translation is CASSLGDGYYEQYF.

This clonotype has more than one count but fewer than ten. The chain carries TRBV4-1 and TRBJ1-5; D is ambiguous. Germline-derived CDR1 and CDR2 are MGHRA and YSYEKL. The V and J ends lost 0 bases and 6 bases respectively, with 6 bases between them. The CDR3 is made up of 13 amino acids. The CDR3 reads CASSQDSGQPQHF. CDR3 in DNA: TGCGCCAGCAGCCAAGATTCGGGTCAGCCCCAGCATTTT.

The rearrangement links TRBV19 to TRBJ1-2; a weak D match, TRBD1 (6 bases). The V and J ends lost 7 bases and 6 bases respectively, with 15 bases between them. CDR3 length equals 13 residues. The V gene's germline CDR1 is LNHDA and CDR2 SQIVND (reference sequence). The CDR3 spells CASTLGGDNGYTF. The DNA of the CDR3 is TGTGCCAGTACCCTCGGGGGGGACAATGGCTACACCTTC. The full variable domain, with the rest looked up from reference TRBV19 and TRBJ1-2, is DGGITQSPKYLFRKEGQNVTLSCEQNLNHDAMYWYRQDPGQGLRLIYYSQIVNDFQKGDIAEGYSVSREKKESFPLTVTSAQKNPTAFYLCASTLGGDNGYTFGSGTRLTVV.

The chain couples TRBV7-9 to TRBJ1-6, with 7 bases identical to TRBD1. From germline, CDR1 is SEHNR and CDR2 FQNEAQ (reference sequence). The V and J ends lost 4 bases and 5 bases, in that order; junction bases with no gene match: 2. This CDR3 is built from 14 residues. The chain's CDR3 is CASSYRGDNSPLHF. CDR3 nucleotide sequence: TGTGCCAGCAGCTACAGGGGAGATAATTCACCCCTCCACTTT.

This clonotype was detected a few times. The J gene is TRBJ2-7, the V gene TRBV9, with D possibly being TRBD1 or TRBD2 (5 bases each). Trimming took off 3 bases at V and 3 bases at J, with 10 bases between the two ends. CDR1 and CDR2 (germline): SGDLS, YYNGEE. CDR3 length: 13 residues. CDR3 amino acids: CASSAGDLYEQYF. In DNA form, the CDR3 reads TGTGCCAGCAGCGCCGGGGACCTCTACGAGCAGTACTTC.

The chain employs TRBV25-1 and TRBJ2-5; D is uncertain. V lost 5 bases and J lost 3, with 13 bases in between. There are 14 residues in the CDR3. Per the germline V gene, CDR1 is MGHDK and CDR2 is SYGVNS. The CDR3 nucleotides are TGTGCCAGCAGTCCGAAGTACAGTGAAGAGACCCAGTACTTC. It codes for CASSPKYSEETQYF. The entire variable domain, with the rest obtained from reference TRBV25-1 and TRBJ2-5, is as follows: EADIYQTPRYLVIGTGKKITLECSQTMGHDKMYWYQQDPGMELHLIHYSYGVNSTEKGDLSSESTVSRIRTEHFPLTLESARPSHTSQYLCASSPKYSEETQYFGPGTRLLVL.

The V call is TRBV2, the J call TRBJ2-3, with 13 bases aligning to TRBD2. The CDR3 covers 16 residues. V gave up 5 bases and J gave up 5 bases; unmatched junction bases: 7. Germline V CDR1 and CDR2: SNHLY, FYNNEI. CDR3 sequence: CASSPSTSGGRDTQYF. DNA for the CDR3: TGTGCCAGCAGTCCATCGACTAGCGGGGGGAGAGATACGCAGTATTTT.

There are a few counts of this clonotype. The chain links TRBV20-1 to TRBJ1-5; D is undetermined. V gave up 3 bases and J gave up 3 bases, with 9 bases separating them. This CDR3 has 13 residues. Germline CDR1 reads DFQATT; CDR2 reads SNEGSKA (reference sequence). The CDR3 loop is CSARSGFNQPQHF. DNA for the CDR3: TGCAGTGCTAGGTCGGGGTTCAATCAGCCCCAGCATTTT.

This rearrangement joins TRBV7-9 to TRBJ2-7; maybe TRBD1 (6 bases). Germline CDR1 SEHNR, CDR2 FQNEAQ (reference sequence). The CDR3 consists of 14 residues. V was clipped by 1 base and J by 3 bases, with 10 bases between them. The CDR3 DNA sequence: TGTGCCAGCAGCTTAGGACAGGCCAACTACGAGCAGTACTTC. This gives the protein CASSLGQANYEQYF.

This sequence joins TRBV9 and TRBJ1-4, with 7 bases matching TRBD1. Germline CDR1 and CDR2: SGDLS and YYNGEE. V trimming: 4 bases; J trimming: 8 bases; junction bases outside the gene matches: 8. The CDR3 loop spans 14 amino acids. The CDR3 coding sequence is TGTGCCAGCAGCTTCCGGGACAGCCGCGAAAAACTGTTTTTT. This codes for CASSFRDSREKLFF.

There are a few counts of this clonotype. The V call is TRBV20-1, the J call TRBJ2-1; 10 bases line up with TRBD2. The CDR3 is made up of 15 amino acids. CDR1 and CDR2 (germline): DFQATT, SNEGSKA (reference sequence). V shed 4 bases and J 8 bases; nucleotides not matched to a gene: 11. The CDR3 reads CSANKPAGGPDEQFF. The CDR3 region has the DNA TGCAGTGCTAATAAACCAGCGGGGGGGCCTGATGAGCAGTTCTTC.

The chain employs TRBV30 and TRBJ2-4, with TRBD2 identical over 11 bases. V lost 3 bases and J lost 7; bases outside the gene matches: 2. Germline-derived CDR1 and CDR2 are GTSNPN and SVGIG (reference sequence). The CDR3 loop spans 13 amino acids. Here the CDR3 reads CAWSGTSGNIQYF. CDR3 in DNA: TGTGCCTGGAGCGGGACTAGCGGCAACATTCAGTACTTC.

This chain uses TRBV5-5 with TRBJ1-4, with D hard to call. The CDR3 spans 16 residues. Trimming removed 2 bases from V and 0 bases from J, with 11 bases in between. Per germline, CDR1 SGHKS and CDR2 YYEKEE (reference sequence). CDR3 DNA sequence: TGTGCCAGCAGCTTTGGACGGCCCGCAACTAATGAAAAACTGTTTTTT. Its protein product is CASSFGRPATNEKLFF.

This chain uses TRBV18 with TRBJ2-5; a possible D gene is TRBD1 (6 bases). CDR3 size: 13 residues. Germline CDR1 is KGHSH and CDR2 is LQKENI. The germline V and J ends were trimmed by 6 bases and 5 bases, with 13 bases remaining between them. In nucleotides, the CDR3 is TGTGCCAGCTCGCTGACAGGAGGCGAGACCCAGTACTTC. Translating gives CASSLTGGETQYF.

The rearrangement links TRBV13 to TRBJ2-5, with 8 nucleotides matching TRBD1. The germline V gene has CDR1 PRHDT and CDR2 FYEKMQ (reference sequence). V was clipped by 1 base and J by 1 base; unmatched bases: 5. The CDR3 has 16 residues. The CDR3 reads CASSLEADRGQETQYF. The CDR3 DNA reads as TGTGCCAGCAGCTTAGAGGCAGACAGGGGCCAAGAGACCCAGTACTTC.

V is TRBV4-1 and J is TRBJ2-1; 13 bases match TRBD2. The CDR3 has 16 amino acids. J lost 6 bases, V lost 4 bases, and 6 bases had no gene match. CDR1 and CDR2 (germline): MGHRA, YSYEKL. The CDR3 region has the DNA TGCGCCAGCAGCCCACTGGGACTAGCGGGGAGCAATGAGCAGTTCTTC. Translating it yields CASSPLGLAGSNEQFF.

This clonotype came up a few times. This rearrangement joins TRBV7-6 to TRBJ2-7; D is ambiguous. CDR3 length: 12 residues. CDR1 and CDR2 (germline): SGHVS, FNYEAQ. V lost 3 bases and J 6 bases, leaving 9 bases between the germline ends. This CDR3 is CASSLEGSEQYF. CDR3 bases: TGTGCCAGCAGCTTGGAAGGGTCCGAGCAGTACTTC.